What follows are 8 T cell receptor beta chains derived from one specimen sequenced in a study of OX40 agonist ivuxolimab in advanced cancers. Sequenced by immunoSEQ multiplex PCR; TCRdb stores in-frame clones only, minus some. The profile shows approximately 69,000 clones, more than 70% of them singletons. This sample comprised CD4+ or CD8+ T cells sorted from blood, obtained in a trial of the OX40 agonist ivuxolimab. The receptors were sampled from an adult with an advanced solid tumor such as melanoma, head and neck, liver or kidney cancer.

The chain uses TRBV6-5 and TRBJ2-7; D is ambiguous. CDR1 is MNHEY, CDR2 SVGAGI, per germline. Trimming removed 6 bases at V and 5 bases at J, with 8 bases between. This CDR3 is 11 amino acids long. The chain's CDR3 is CASRREDEQYF. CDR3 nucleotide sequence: TGTGCCAGCAGGAGAGAGGACGAGCAGTACTTC.

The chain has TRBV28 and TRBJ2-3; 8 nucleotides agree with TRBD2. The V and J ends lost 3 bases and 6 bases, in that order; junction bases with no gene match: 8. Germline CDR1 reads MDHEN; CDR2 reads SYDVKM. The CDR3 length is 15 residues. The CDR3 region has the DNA TGTGCCAGCAGTTTGACGGGAGGGCGTGAGGATACGCAGTATTTT. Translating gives CASSLTGGREDTQYF.

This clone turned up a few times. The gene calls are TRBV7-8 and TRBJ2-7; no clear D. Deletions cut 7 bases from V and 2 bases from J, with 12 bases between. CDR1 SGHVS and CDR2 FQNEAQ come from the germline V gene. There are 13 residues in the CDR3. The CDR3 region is CASNNRAAYEQYF. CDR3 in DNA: TGTGCCAGCAACAATAGGGCAGCCTACGAGCAGTACTTC.

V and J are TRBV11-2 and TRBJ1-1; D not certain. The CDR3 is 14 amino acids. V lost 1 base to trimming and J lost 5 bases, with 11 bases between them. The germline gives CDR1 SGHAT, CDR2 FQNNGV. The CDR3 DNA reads TGTGCCAGCAGCTTAGTTGGGGTTCGGACTGAAGCTTTCTTT. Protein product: CASSLVGVRTEAFF.

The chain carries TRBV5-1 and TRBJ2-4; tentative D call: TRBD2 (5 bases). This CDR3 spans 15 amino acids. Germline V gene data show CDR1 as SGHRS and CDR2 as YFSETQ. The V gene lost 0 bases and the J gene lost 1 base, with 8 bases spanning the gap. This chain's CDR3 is CASSLDRGAKNIQYF. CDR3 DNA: TGCGCCAGCAGCTTGGACCGAGGGGCCAAAAACATTCAGTACTTC.

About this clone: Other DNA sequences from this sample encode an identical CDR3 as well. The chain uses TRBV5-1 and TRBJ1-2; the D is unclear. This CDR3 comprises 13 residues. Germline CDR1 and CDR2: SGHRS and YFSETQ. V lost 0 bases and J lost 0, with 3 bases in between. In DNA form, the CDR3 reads TGCGCCAGCAGCTTGGGGACTAACTATGGCTACACCTTC. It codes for CASSLGTNYGYTF.

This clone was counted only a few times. CDR3 in amino acids: CSAKGNEKLFF. The CDR3 region has the DNA TGCAGTGCTAAAGGGAATGAAAAACTGTTTTTT. The chain links TRBV20-1 to TRBJ1-4; no clear D. Germline V gives CDR1 DFQATT, CDR2 SNEGSKA (reference sequence). V lost 4 bases and J 5 bases, leaving 5 bases between the germline ends. This CDR3 is 11 amino acids long.

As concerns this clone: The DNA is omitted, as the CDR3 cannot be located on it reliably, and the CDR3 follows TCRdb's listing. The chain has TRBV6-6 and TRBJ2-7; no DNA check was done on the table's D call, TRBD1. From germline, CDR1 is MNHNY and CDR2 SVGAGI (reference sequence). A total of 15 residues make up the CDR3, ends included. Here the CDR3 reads CASSSSGRGEMGQYF.